This T cell receptor beta chain is drawn from a study of blood T cell repertoires in COVID-19. Across the whole study: Donors in the United States, Italy and Spain gave samples during acute or convalescent COVID-19.

Participants, about 18 to 90 years old, spanned approximately 26 US areas. Clinical histories supplied by participants themselves formed the basis of cohort assignment. Clones were sequenced by immunoSEQ multiplex PCR, and TCRdb holds only the in-frame ones, with some missing. The sample yields 88,000 or so clones, roughly 90% seen once. Per germline, CDR1 KGHDR and CDR2 SFDVKD. The CDR3 runs to 15 residues. V lost 3 bases and J lost 3, with 11 bases in between. The chain couples TRBV24-1 to TRBJ1-5; D is perhaps TRBD1 (5 bases). The receptor was derived from a woman in her fifties or sixties with acute COVID-19. Sequences were obtained from PBMCs or T cells enriched from blood (not recorded which). CDR3 sequence: CATSDRGTVNQPQHF. The CDR3 region has the DNA TGTGCCACCAGTGATCGCGGGACGGTCAATCAGCCCCAGCATTTT.